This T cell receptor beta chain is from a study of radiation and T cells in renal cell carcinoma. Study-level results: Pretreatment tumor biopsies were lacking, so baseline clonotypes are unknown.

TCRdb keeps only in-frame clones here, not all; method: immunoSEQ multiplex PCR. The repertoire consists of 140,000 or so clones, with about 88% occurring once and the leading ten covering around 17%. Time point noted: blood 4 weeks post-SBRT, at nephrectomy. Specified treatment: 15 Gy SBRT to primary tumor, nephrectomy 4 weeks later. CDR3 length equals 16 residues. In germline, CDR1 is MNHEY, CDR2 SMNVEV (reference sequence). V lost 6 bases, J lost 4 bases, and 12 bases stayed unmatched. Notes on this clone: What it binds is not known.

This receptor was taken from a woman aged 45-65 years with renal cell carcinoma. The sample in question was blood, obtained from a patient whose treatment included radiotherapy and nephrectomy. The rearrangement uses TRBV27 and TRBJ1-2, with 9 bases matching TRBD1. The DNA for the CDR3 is TGTGCCAGCAGCCCCTCCGGGACAGGGAGGTCCTATGGCTACACCTTC. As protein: CASSPSGTGRSYGYTF.